The 9 T cell receptor beta chains presented below share a single source sample, sequenced in a study of shared clonotypes between healthy human individuals. Sequencing used immunoSEQ multiplex PCR; TCRdb keeps in-frame clones, though not all of them. The sample includes about 2.4 million clones, roughly 92% of them seen just once. Sequencing used naive CD4+ T cells sorted from blood. Indicated subset: CD45RA+ positively selected. All receptors derive from a man between 18 and 29 years old in good health.

This clone was detected once. The V and J genes are TRBV18 and TRBJ2-2; TRBD2 matches at 8 bases. Germline V gene sequence: CDR1 KGHSH, CDR2 LQKENI. The CDR3 runs to 16 residues. With V trimmed by 5 bases and J by 7 bases, 12 bases remained unmatched. The CDR3 protein is CASSTLRGGIDGELFF. CDR3 DNA: TGTGCCAGCTCAACCCTTCGCGGGGGGATTGACGGGGAGCTGTTTTTT.

This sequence joins TRBV6-5 and TRBJ2-5, with D unclear. This CDR3 spans 14 amino acids. Between the trimmed V and J ends, which lost 8 bases and 5 bases, there was a span of 18 bases. Germline V lookup: CDR1 MNHEY, CDR2 SVGAGI. The CDR3 region has the DNA TGTGCCAGCGCCTATGGCAGGTTTGGGGAGACCCAGTACTTC. It is translated as CASAYGRFGETQYF.

Remarks on this clone: The identical CDR3 is also encoded by other nucleotide sequences in the sample. V usage is TRBV6-5 and J usage is TRBJ1-1; maybe TRBD1 (5 bases). The CDR3 covers 14 residues. Germline CDR1 and CDR2: MNHEY and SVGAGI. Trimming stripped 0 bases from V and 4 bases from J, with 9 bases between. The CDR3 reads CASSYSRGATEAFF. The CDR3 nucleotides read TGTGCCAGCAGTTACTCGAGAGGGGCCACTGAAGCTTTCTTT.

V is TRBV30 and J is TRBJ2-2; 7 nucleotides match TRBD2. The V segment lost 5 bases and the J segment 4 bases; nucleotides outside the gene matches: 13. The CDR3 runs to 16 residues. The germline V gene has CDR1 GTSNPN and CDR2 SVGIG (reference sequence). In nucleotides, the CDR3 is TGTGCCTGGGGAAGGGGCGGGGGTGTGGGCACCGGGGAGCTGTTTTTT. It is translated as CAWGRGGGVGTGELFF.

The rearrangement joins TRBV18 to TRBJ2-1, with D possibly being TRBD2 (5 bases). In germline, CDR1 is KGHSH, CDR2 LQKENI. V was shortened by 2 bases and J by 1 base, with 9 bases between the two germline ends. This CDR3 spans 15 amino acids. The CDR3 region is CASSPTEGSYNEQFF. DNA of the CDR3: TGTGCCAGCTCACCAACAGAGGGTTCCTACAATGAGCAGTTCTTC.

The CDR3 reads CASSLRLSVGAEAFF. In nucleotides, the CDR3 is TGCGCCAGCAGCTTGCGCCTTAGCGTAGGGGCTGAAGCTTTCTTT. The rearrangement uses TRBV5-1 and TRBJ1-1, with D tentatively TRBD1 (5 bases). The CDR3 runs 15 residues. Germline CDR1 SGHRS, CDR2 YFSETQ. V was clipped by 1 base and J by 6 bases, with 16 bases between them.

This clone was recorded a few times. The same CDR3 arises from other DNA sequences in this sample as well. The rearrangement links TRBV5-1 to TRBJ2-5; D may match TRBD1 or TRBD2 (6 bases each). This CDR3 is built from 14 residues. CDR1 is SGHRS and CDR2 is YFSETQ in the germline V gene. The germline V and J ends were trimmed by 2 bases and 4 bases, with 12 bases remaining between them. The CDR3 bases are TGCGCCAGCAGCTTAGGGGGGCTAGGAGAGACCCAGTACTTC. Protein sequence: CASSLGGLGETQYF.

The J gene is TRBJ1-1, the V gene TRBV7-2, with no clear D. V lost 8 bases, J lost 0 bases, and 13 bases lay in between. The germline V gene encodes CDR1 SGHTA and CDR2 FQGNSA. The CDR3 spans 14 residues. DNA for the CDR3: TGTGCCAGCCGATTACGGGCTATGAACACTGAAGCTTTCTTT. Protein product: CASRLRAMNTEAFF.

The chain combines TRBV19 with TRBJ1-4; 9 bases are a match to TRBD1. CDR1 LNHDA and CDR2 SQIVND come from the germline V gene (reference sequence). V lost 5 bases and J lost 5; bases outside the gene matches: 3. The CDR3 has 14 residues. CDR3 coding DNA: TGTGCCAGTAGTTTTGGACAGGGGAATGAAAAACTGTTTTTT. This gives the protein CASSFGQGNEKLFF.